This TCR beta chain emerged from a study of cytomegalovirus exposure and HLA in healthy donors. Study findings and constraints: In a later analysis, TCR beta V- and J-gene trimming was associated with a missense DCLRE1C variant.

On this clone: Its antigen is still unknown.

The primer mix had 60 Vbeta and 13 Jbeta primers. Sequencing was performed with immunoSEQ multiplex PCR; in TCRdb, only in-frame clones are kept and a portion is missing. The table shows some 180,000 clones, with roughly 9.4% occurring only once. The sequence derives from a woman aged 25 to 45 in good health and CMV-seropositive. The material sequenced was PBMCs.

The CDR3 protein is CASSLMRGGQGPQHF. The CDR3 DNA reads TGTGCCAGCAGCCTAATGAGGGGGGGCCAGGGGCCCCAGCATTTT. The chain couples TRBV7-2 to TRBJ1-5; possibly TRBD1 for D (6 bases). The germline CDR1 and CDR2 sequences are SGHTA and FQGNSA. This CDR3 has 15 residues. V was shortened by 5 bases and J by 9 bases, with 20 bases between the two germline ends. Full variable domain (missing parts from reference TRBV7-2 and TRBJ1-5): GAGVSQSPSNKVTEKGKDVELRCDPISGHTALYWYRQSLGQGLEFLIYFQGNSAPDKSGLPSDRFSAERTGGSVSTLTIQRTQQEDSAVYLCASSLMRGGQGPQHFGDGTRLSIL.